The 29 T cell receptor beta chains in this list originate from one sample, sequenced in a study of T cell changes during pregnancy in multiple sclerosis (dated by TCRdb to about 2019). Receptors were amplified or captured by the immunoSEQ multiplex PCR assay. TCRdb took this table from immuneACCESS and kept in-frame rearrangements with V and J called. Such tables lack part of the clones; where checked against another copy, unresolved V genes explain under half of the gap, and the rest is unexplained. The sample profile shows about 120,000 clones; 85% to 95% of them were found once. Of the sample, 6% to 7% is held by the ten largest clones. The sequenced sample was peripheral blood, obtained before pregnancy. These TCRs come from a female donor with multiple sclerosis, enrolled in a pregnancy study.

The V call is TRBV5-4, the J call TRBJ2-7; 9 bases are shared with TRBD2. The V gene end was trimmed by 1 base and the J gene end by 0 bases; junction bases not matched to a gene: 11. Germline CDR1 SGHNT, CDR2 YYREEE (reference sequence). The CDR3 is 18 residues long. CDR3 in amino acids: CASSLMTSGALSSYEQYF. CDR3 sequence (DNA): TGTGCCAGCAGCTTGATGACTAGCGGAGCCCTCAGCTCCTACGAGCAGTACTTC.

The count of this clone is one. The J gene is TRBJ2-7, the V gene TRBV19; D is unclear. Germline V lookup: CDR1 LNHDA, CDR2 SQIVND (reference sequence). This CDR3 is 14 amino acids long. V was pared by 2 bases and J by 2 bases, with 10 bases between. CDR3 loop: CASSIRAFTYEQYF. The CDR3 DNA reads as TGTGCCAGTAGTATAAGAGCGTTCACCTACGAGCAGTACTTC.

CDR3 DNA sequence: TGTGCCAGTACGGCAGGGGATAGAGTTTATGGCTACACCTTC. Its protein product is CASTAGDRVYGYTF. The chain uses TRBV19 and TRBJ1-2; tentative D call: TRBD1 (6 bases). The CDR3 is made up of 14 amino acids. Germline-derived CDR1 and CDR2 are LNHDA and SQIVND (reference sequence). V lost 7 bases to trimming and J lost 5 bases, with 17 bases between them.

This clone is a singleton in its sample. This chain uses TRBV25-1 with TRBJ1-6; D uncertain. V was clipped by 4 bases and J by 5 bases, with 9 bases between them. Per germline, CDR1 MGHDK and CDR2 SYGVNS. This CDR3 comprises 14 residues. CDR3 sequence reads: CASSGGWDNSPLHF. CDR3 nucleotides: TGTGCCAGCAGTGGAGGTTGGGATAATTCACCCCTCCACTTT.

The chain uses TRBV29-1 and TRBJ2-5, with 8 bases matching TRBD1. The CDR3 covers 12 residues. The V gene's germline CDR1 is SQVTM and CDR2 ANQGSEA. CDR3 nucleotides: TGCAGTGCTGGACAGGGAGAGGAGACCCAGTACTTC. Translated: CSAGQGEETQYF. Looking up the rest from reference TRBV29-1 and TRBJ2-5 gives the full variable domain: SAVISQKPSRDICQRGTSLTIQCQVDSQVTMMFWYRQQPGQSLTLIATANQGSEATYESGFVIDKFPISRPNLTFSTLTVSNMSPEDSSIYLCSAGQGEETQYFGPGTRLLVL.

The chain employs TRBV30 and TRBJ1-1, with D possibly being TRBD1 (5 bases). Germline V lookup: CDR1 GTSNPN, CDR2 SVGIG (reference sequence). This CDR3 is built from 15 residues. The V end lost 0 bases, the J end lost 1 base, and 12 bases lay between the germline ends. CDR3 nucleotides: TGTGCCTGGAGTGTAATAGGGGATGCGAACACTGAAGCTTTCTTT. As protein: CAWSVIGDANTEAFF.

The V call is TRBV19, the J call TRBJ2-7; possibly TRBD1 for D (6 bases). With 2 bases removed from V and 7 bases from J, the gap between germline ends came to 18 bases. Germline CDR1 and CDR2: LNHDA and SQIVND (reference sequence). The CDR3 has 15 residues. The CDR3 here is CASSIKVTGSREQYF. The CDR3 nucleotides read TGTGCCAGTAGTATAAAGGTGACAGGCTCGCGGGAGCAGTACTTC.

The chain combines TRBV7-2 with TRBJ2-7; TRBD2 matches at 8 bases. V dropped 8 bases and J dropped 4; count of bases not matched to a gene: 7. Germline V CDR1 and CDR2: SGHTA, FQGNSA. This CDR3 is 13 amino acids long. CDR3 DNA sequence: TGTGCCAGCGCAAGCGGCGGGGGGTACGAGCAGTACTTC. Translating it yields CASASGGGYEQYF.

The chain links TRBV18 to TRBJ1-3; D is undetermined. CDR1 KGHSH and CDR2 LQKENI come from the germline V gene. V lost 3 bases, J lost 0 bases, and 12 bases lay in between. The CDR3 has 16 amino acids. As DNA, the CDR3 is TGTGCCAGCTCACCGTCCGCTATTAGCTCTGGAAACACCATATATTTT. Its protein product is CASSPSAISSGNTIYF.

In this sample, this clone turned up once. The J gene is TRBJ1-2, the V gene TRBV5-6; D is undetermined. The CDR3 runs 13 residues. Per the germline V gene, CDR1 is SGHDT and CDR2 is YYEEEE. V was clipped by 0 bases and J by 10 bases, with 13 bases between them. The CDR3 region is CASSLGASSVYTF. The CDR3 bases are TGTGCCAGCAGCTTGGGGGCTTCCTCTGTCTACACCTTC.

V and J are TRBV14 and TRBJ2-5, with a possible D match to TRBD1 (5 bases). V lost 4 bases to trimming and J lost 5 bases, with 11 bases between them. The CDR3 runs to 13 residues. The germline gives CDR1 SGHDN, CDR2 FVKESK. The CDR3 is CASSPRAGETQYF. As DNA, the CDR3 is TGTGCCAGCAGCCCCCGGGCAGGGGAGACCCAGTACTTC.

In DNA, the CDR3 is TGTGCCAGCAGCTTGTCGGCTAGCGGATACAATGAGCAGTTCTTC. This sequence encodes CASSLSASGYNEQFF. The chain employs TRBV5-6 and TRBJ2-1; 7 positions agree with TRBD2. This CDR3 has 15 amino acids. Germline loops: CDR1 SGHDT, CDR2 YYEEEE. The V gene end was trimmed by 1 base and the J gene end by 4 bases; junction bases not matched to a gene: 5.

This chain links TRBV10-2 with TRBJ2-1; maybe TRBD2 (6 bases). Trimming cost V 2 bases and J 13 bases, with 21 bases left between them. Germline V CDR1 and CDR2: WSHSY, SAAADI. The CDR3 is 15 amino acids. The CDR3 DNA reads TGCGCCAGCAGTGAGGGTAGGGCCAGCGGGCAAACCCAGTTCTTC. Its protein product is CASSEGRASGQTQFF.

The V and J genes are TRBV2 and TRBJ1-2; 10 positions agree with TRBD1. The CDR3 totals 15 residues. Germline lookup yields CDR1 SNHLY and CDR2 FYNNEI. V was pared by 7 bases and J by 6 bases, with 11 bases of the junction left unmatched. The CDR3 sequence: CASTYTRDRGNGYTF. CDR3 bases: TGTGCCAGCACCTACACCCGGGACAGGGGAAATGGCTACACCTTC.

V usage is TRBV7-9 and J usage is TRBJ1-1; D is possibly TRBD1 (5 bases). Germline V gene lookup returns CDR1 SEHNR and CDR2 FQNEAQ (reference sequence). Deletions cut 5 bases from V and 5 bases from J, with 18 bases between. The CDR3 is 15 residues long. The CDR3 sequence: CASSPTLGRGTEAFF. For the CDR3, the DNA is TGTGCCAGCAGCCCGACTTTAGGGCGGGGGACTGAAGCTTTCTTT.

This chain joins TRBV7-6 and TRBJ1-2; 9 nucleotides line up with TRBD1. After removal of 1 base from V and 5 bases from J, the junction contained 5 bases not matched to a gene. Germline CDR1 reads SGHVS; CDR2 reads FNYEAQ. CDR3 length: 15 residues. CDR3 nucleotide sequence: TGTGCCAGCAGCTTAGAAGGGACAGGGACATATGGCTACACCTTC. Its protein is CASSLEGTGTYGYTF.

This clone has just one count. The J gene is TRBJ2-7, the V gene TRBV2; 9 bases fit TRBD2. The V gene's germline CDR1 is SNHLY and CDR2 FYNNEI. The CDR3 has 17 amino acids. Trimming took 6 bases from V and 3 from J; bases not matched to a gene: 15. The DNA for the CDR3 is TGTGCCAGCAGGGGGGGCCAGGTAGCGGGGGAACTCTACGAGCAGTACTTC. This sequence encodes CASRGGQVAGELYEQYF.

The chain combines TRBV18 with TRBJ1-6; 7 bases align to TRBD1. This CDR3 contains 15 residues. Trimming removed 6 bases from V and 7 bases from J; junction bases left unmatched: 9. The germline gives CDR1 KGHSH, CDR2 LQKENI. The CDR3 protein is CASSSVGTVNSPLHF. In nucleotides, the CDR3 is TGTGCCAGCTCTTCCGTGGGGACAGTGAATTCACCCCTCCACTTT.

This chain uses TRBV2 with TRBJ2-3, with 9 bases that match TRBD2. Germline V gene data show CDR1 as SNHLY and CDR2 as FYNNEI. The CDR3 extends over 15 amino acids. The J segment lost 4 bases and the V segment lost 6 bases, leaving 8 bases of the junction unmatched. CDR3 sequence: CASRASGMGSDTQYF. In nucleotides, the CDR3 is TGTGCCAGCAGGGCTAGCGGGATGGGTTCAGATACGCAGTATTTT.

The chain has TRBV5-1 and TRBJ2-1; a possible D gene is TRBD1 (5 bases). Deletions cut 0 bases from V and 7 bases from J, with 14 bases between. The CDR3 spans 15 residues. The germline V gene has CDR1 SGHRS and CDR2 YFSETQ. CDR3 sequence reads: CASSLGTTPGNEQFF. CDR3 bases: TGCGCCAGCAGCTTGGGGACAACCCCTGGGAATGAGCAGTTCTTC.

This clone was found once. This chain connects TRBV6-1 to TRBJ2-7; possibly TRBD2 for D (6 bases). The CDR3 covers 14 residues. With 1 base removed from V and 0 bases from J, the gap between germline ends came to 7 bases. The germline V gene has CDR1 MNHNS and CDR2 SASEGT. CDR3 in DNA: TGTGCCAGCAGTGAAGTAGCGGACTCCTACGAGCAGTACTTC. Translating gives CASSEVADSYEQYF.

The chain recombines TRBV27 with TRBJ2-7; D might be TRBD1 (6 bases). The CDR3 has 14 amino acids. Germline loops: CDR1 MNHEY, CDR2 SMNVEV (reference sequence). V dropped 3 bases and J dropped 3 bases, with 12 bases sitting between them. The CDR3 coding sequence is TGTGCCAGCAGTTTCGGCAGGGGAAACTACGAGCAGTACTTC. It encodes CASSFGRGNYEQYF.

The chain joins TRBV28 to TRBJ2-4, with TRBD1 identical over 10 bases. CDR3 length: 14 residues. Germline CDR1 is MDHEN and CDR2 is SYDVKM. As DNA, the CDR3 is TGTGCAACCAGGGGACAGGGGGCCAAAAACATTCAGTACTTC. It encodes CATRGQGAKNIQYF.

This sequence joins TRBV6-5 and TRBJ1-5; unclear D gene. The CDR3 covers 13 residues. Germline V gene data show CDR1 as MNHEY and CDR2 as SVGAGI. V was shortened by 0 bases and J by 6 bases, with 6 bases between the two germline ends. Here the CDR3 DNA reads TGTGCCAGCAGTTACTCCGTCGGTCAGCCCCAGCATTTT. It encodes CASSYSVGQPQHF.

This sequence joins TRBV7-2 and TRBJ2-7; TRBD1 is a possible D gene (7 bases). The CDR3 has 15 amino acids. Trimming removed 1 base from V and 5 bases from J, with 15 bases in between. Germline-derived CDR1 and CDR2 are SGHTA and FQGNSA. The CDR3 bases are TGTGCCAGCAGCTTAGGAGGGGGCGAGCGGGACGAGCAGTACTTC. Protein product: CASSLGGGERDEQYF.

This clone was found once. This rearrangement joins TRBV6-4 to TRBJ2-7, with 11 bases that match TRBD2. This CDR3 comprises 13 residues. V gave up 6 bases and J gave up 7 bases; unmatched junction bases: 5. Germline CDR1 MRHNA, CDR2 SNTAGT. The CDR3 nucleotides are TGTGCCAGCAGACTAGCGGGAGCTCAGGAGCAGTACTTC. Translation gives CASRLAGAQEQYF.

The V gene is TRBV9, the J gene TRBJ2-1, with D possibly TRBD2 on 6 matching bases. The CDR3 extends over 12 amino acids. V was trimmed by 5 bases and J by 8 bases, leaving 11 bases between them. Germline assignment: CDR1 SGDLS and CDR2 YYNGEE. The CDR3 DNA sequence: TGTGCCAGCAGTGGGACTGCCCATGAGCAGTTCTTC. This gives the protein CASSGTAHEQFF. Filled out from reference TRBV9 and TRBJ2-1, the complete variable domain reads DSGVTQTPKHLITATGQRVTLRCSPRSGDLSVYWYQQSLDQGLQFLIQYYNGEERAKGNILERFSAQQFPDLHSELNLSSLELGDSALYFCASSGTAHEQFFGPGTRLTVL.

The chain combines TRBV7-3 with TRBJ2-1, with TRBD2 identical over 11 bases. From germline, CDR1 is SGHTA and CDR2 FQGTGA. The trim removed 5 bases at V and 3 bases at J, leaving 0 bases unmatched. The CDR3 spans 14 residues. The CDR3 is CASSGTSGYNEQFF. Here the CDR3 DNA reads TGTGCCAGCAGCGGGACTAGCGGCTACAATGAGCAGTTCTTC.

The rearrangement joins TRBV9 to TRBJ2-3, with 8 nucleotides matching TRBD2. Trimming took 0 bases from V and 2 from J; bases not matched to a gene: 5. The V gene's germline CDR1 is SGDLS and CDR2 YYNGEE. The CDR3 is made up of 16 amino acids. CDR3 residues: CASSVGGGGPTDTQYF. The CDR3 DNA sequence: TGTGCCAGCAGCGTAGGTGGCGGGGGGCCCACAGATACGCAGTATTTT.